Detailed here is one TCR beta chain. Its antigen is still unknown. A J-beta primer mix and a sample-barcoded 5' primer were used in a second PCR of about 7 to 12 cycles. Every molecule of cDNA carried a tag from a template-switch adaptor with 12 random nucleotides. Using its own MiXCR run on the 5' RACE reads, TCRdb lists one record per CDR3 protein. The sample has about 640,000 distinct CDR3 sequences, 40% to 50% seen once; the top ten hold 25% to 30%. These data belong to a study of blood T cells in healthy people across ages. Findings and caveats of the study: Possibly confounding the expanded clonotype changes was the fact that donor CMV status was unknown. Aged donors had fewer naive CD4+ cells and lower diversity than long-lived donors.

About 10 milliliters of peripheral blood were drawn from each donor into EDTA-treated tubes. Material: blood. This sequence originates from a man older than 75 in good health.

The CDR3 here is CACGRVYNEQFF. CDR3 in DNA: TGTGCCTGCGGTCGTGTCTACAATGAGCAGTTCTTC. The chain has TRBV11-2 and TRBJ2-1, with no clear D. CDR3 length: 12 residues. Germline V lookup: CDR1 SGHAT, CDR2 FQNNGV. Trimming pared 11 bases from V and 3 bases from J, leaving 11 bases between.